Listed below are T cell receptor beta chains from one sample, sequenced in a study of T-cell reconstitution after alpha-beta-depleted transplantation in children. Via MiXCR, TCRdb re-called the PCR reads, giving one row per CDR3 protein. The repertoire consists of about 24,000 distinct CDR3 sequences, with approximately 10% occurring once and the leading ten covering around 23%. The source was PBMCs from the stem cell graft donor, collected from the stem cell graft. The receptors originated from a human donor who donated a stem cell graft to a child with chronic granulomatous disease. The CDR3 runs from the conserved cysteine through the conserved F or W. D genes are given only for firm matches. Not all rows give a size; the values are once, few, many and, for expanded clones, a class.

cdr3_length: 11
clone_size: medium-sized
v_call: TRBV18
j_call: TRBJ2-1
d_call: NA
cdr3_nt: TGTGCCAGCTCGGGGTACGATGAGCAGTTCTTC
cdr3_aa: CASSGYDEQFF

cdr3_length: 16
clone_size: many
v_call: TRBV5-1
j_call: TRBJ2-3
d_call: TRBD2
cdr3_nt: TGCGCCAGCAGCGCCACCCTAGCGGCCCAAACGGATACGCAGTATTTT
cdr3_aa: CASSATLAAQTDTQYF

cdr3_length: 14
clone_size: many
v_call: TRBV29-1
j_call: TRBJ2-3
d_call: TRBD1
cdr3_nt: TGCAGCGGGCTCCAGGGGGCGTCCACAAGTACGCAGTATTTT
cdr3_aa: CSGLQGASTSTQYF

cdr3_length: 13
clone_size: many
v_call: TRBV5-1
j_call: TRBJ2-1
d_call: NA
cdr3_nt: TGCGCCAGCAGCTTCAACCTTGACAATGAGCAGTTCTTC
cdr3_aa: CASSFNLDNEQFF

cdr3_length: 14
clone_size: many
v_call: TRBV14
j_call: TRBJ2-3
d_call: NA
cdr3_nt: TGTGCCAGCAGCCAAGACGTAGGACCAGATACGCAGTATTTT
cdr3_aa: CASSQDVGPDTQYF

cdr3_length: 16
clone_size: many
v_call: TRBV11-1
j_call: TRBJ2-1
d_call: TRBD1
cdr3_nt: TGTGCCAGCAGCTTACCCGGGACAGGGTCGCTGGGTGAGCAGTTCTTC
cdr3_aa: CASSLPGTGSLGEQFF

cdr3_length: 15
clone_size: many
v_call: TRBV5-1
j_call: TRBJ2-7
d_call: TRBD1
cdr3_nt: TGCGCCAGCAGCTTGGTGAGGGGGCAATCCTACGAGCAGTACTTC
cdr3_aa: CASSLVRGQSYEQYF

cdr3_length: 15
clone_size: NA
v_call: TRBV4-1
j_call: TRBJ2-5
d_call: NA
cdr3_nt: TGCGCCAGCAGCACCCACTTAGCGAAACAAGAGACCCAGTACTTC
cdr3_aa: CASSTHLAKQETQYF

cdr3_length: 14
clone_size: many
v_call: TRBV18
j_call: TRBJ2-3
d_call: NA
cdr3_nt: TGTGCCAGCTCGGCCGGCCCAGGGGACGGTACGCAGTATTTT
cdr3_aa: CASSAGPGDGTQYF

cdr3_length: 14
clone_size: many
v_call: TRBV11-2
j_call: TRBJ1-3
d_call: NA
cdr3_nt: TGTGCCAGCAGCACAGGGAACTCTGGAAACACCATATATTTT
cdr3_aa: CASSTGNSGNTIYF

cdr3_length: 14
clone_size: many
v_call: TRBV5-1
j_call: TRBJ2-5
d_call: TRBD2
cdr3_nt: TGCGCCAGCAGCACCGGGACTATACAAGAGACCCAGTACTTC
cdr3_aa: CASSTGTIQETQYF

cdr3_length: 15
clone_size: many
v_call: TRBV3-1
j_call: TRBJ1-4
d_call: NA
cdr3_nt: TGTGCCAGCAGCCAATTCCGGGGCGCGGGGGAAAAACTGTTTTTT
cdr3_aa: CASSQFRGAGEKLFF

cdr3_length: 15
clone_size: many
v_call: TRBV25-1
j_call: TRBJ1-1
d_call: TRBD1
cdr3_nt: TGTGCCAGCAGTGTCACCGGGACAGTGAACACTGAAGCTTTCTTT
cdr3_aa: CASSVTGTVNTEAFF

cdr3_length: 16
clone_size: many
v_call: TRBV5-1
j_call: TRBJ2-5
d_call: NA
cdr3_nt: TGCGCCAGCAGCGAAATGGCTAGCCTGTACCAAGAGACCCAGTACTTC
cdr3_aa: CASSEMASLYQETQYF

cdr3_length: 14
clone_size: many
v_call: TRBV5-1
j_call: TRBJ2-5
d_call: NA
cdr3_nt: TGCGCCAGCAGCGCCCGGGCCCCAGGGGAGACCCAGTACTTC
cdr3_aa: CASSARAPGETQYF

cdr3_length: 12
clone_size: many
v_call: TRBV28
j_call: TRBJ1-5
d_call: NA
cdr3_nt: TGTGCCAGCAGTCAATGGCGGCAGCCCCAGCATTTT
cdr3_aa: CASSQWRQPQHF

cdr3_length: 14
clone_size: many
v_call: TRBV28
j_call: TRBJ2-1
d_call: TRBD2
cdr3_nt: TGTGCCAGCAGAACACCCGGGACTAGCGGGAGCCAGTTCTTC
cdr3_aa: CASRTPGTSGSQFF

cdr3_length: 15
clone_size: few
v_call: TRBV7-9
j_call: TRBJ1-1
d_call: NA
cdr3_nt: TGTGCCAGCAGCTTAGATCTAGGAGACAACACTGAAGCTTTCTTT
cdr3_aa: CASSLDLGDNTEAFF

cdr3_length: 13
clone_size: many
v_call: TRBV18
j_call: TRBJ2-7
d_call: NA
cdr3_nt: TGTGCCAGCTCACGGGCCGCACAGAACGAGCAGTACTTC
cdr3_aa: CASSRAAQNEQYF

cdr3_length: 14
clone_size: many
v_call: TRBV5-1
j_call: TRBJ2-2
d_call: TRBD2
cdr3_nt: TGCGCCAGCAGCGCCGGGACTAGCGTCGGGGAGCTGTTTTTT
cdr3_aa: CASSAGTSVGELFF

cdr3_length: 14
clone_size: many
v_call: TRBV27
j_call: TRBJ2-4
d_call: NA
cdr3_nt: TGTGCCAGCAGTTCACGTATAGCCAAAAACATTCAGTACTTC
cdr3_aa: CASSSRIAKNIQYF

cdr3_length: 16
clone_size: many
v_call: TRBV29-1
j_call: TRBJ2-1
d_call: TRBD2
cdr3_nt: TGCAGCGTTTCGGGAGGATCGGATAGCTCCTACAATGAGCAGTTCTTC
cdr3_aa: CSVSGGSDSSYNEQFF

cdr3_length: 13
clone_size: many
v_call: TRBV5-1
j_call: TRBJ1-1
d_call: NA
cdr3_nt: TGCGCCAGCAGTTCGAATCCTGGGTCTGAAGCTTTCTTT
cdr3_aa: CASSSNPGSEAFF

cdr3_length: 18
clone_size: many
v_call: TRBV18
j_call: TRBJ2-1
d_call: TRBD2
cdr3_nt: TGTGCCAGCTCACCACGGAAGTCAGCGGGGAGCTCCTACAATGAGCAGTTCTTC
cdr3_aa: CASSPRKSAGSSYNEQFF

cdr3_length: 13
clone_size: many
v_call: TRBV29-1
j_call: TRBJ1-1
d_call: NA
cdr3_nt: TGCAGCGTTGAACCAGACAGGTACACTGAAGCTTTCTTT
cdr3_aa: CSVEPDRYTEAFF

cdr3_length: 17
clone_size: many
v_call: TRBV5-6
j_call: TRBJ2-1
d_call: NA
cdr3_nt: TGTGCCAGCAGCATAGAACAGGGATCGAGCTCCTACAATGAGCAGTTCTTC
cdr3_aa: CASSIEQGSSSYNEQFF

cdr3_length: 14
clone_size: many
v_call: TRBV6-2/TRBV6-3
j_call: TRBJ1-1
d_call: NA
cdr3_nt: TGTGCCAGCAGTTATGTGGCGCAGGGTACTGAAGCTTTCTTT
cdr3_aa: CASSYVAQGTEAFF

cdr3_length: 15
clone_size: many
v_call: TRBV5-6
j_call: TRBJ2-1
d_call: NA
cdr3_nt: TGTGCCAGCAGCTTGGTGCAGGGCTCCTACAATGAGCAGTTCTTC
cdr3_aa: CASSLVQGSYNEQFF

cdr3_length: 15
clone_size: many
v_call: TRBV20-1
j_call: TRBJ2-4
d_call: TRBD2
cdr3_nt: TGCAGTGCTAGGAGGAGCGGGAGAGGTCTCAACATTCAGTACTTC
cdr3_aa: CSARRSGRGLNIQYF

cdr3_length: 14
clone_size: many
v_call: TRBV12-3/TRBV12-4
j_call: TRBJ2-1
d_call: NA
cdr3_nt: TGTGCCAGCAGTTTTTGTTCGACCTACAATGAGCAGTTCTTC
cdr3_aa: CASSFCSTYNEQFF

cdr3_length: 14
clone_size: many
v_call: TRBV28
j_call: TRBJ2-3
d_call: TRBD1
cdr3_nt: TGTGCCAGCAGAGATACAGGGGCCAGAGATACGCAGTATTTT
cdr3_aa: CASRDTGARDTQYF